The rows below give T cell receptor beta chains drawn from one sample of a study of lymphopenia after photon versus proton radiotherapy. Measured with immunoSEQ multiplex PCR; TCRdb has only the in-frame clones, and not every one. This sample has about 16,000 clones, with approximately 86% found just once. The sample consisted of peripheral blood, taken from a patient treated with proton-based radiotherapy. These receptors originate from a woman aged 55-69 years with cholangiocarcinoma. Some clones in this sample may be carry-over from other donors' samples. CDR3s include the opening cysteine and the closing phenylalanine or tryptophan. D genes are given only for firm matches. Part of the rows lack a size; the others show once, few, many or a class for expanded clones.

CASIPPKYNEQFF TGTGCCAGCATCCCCCCTAAATACAATGAGCAGTTCTTC TRBJ2-1 . . TRBV2
CATSTDRERGYTF TGTGCCACCAGCACCGACAGGGAACGTGGCTACACCTTC TRBJ1-2 . TRBD1 TRBV15
CASSIVTLAPRGNEQFF TGTGCCAGTAGTATAGTCACACTAGCGCCGAGGGGGAATGAGCAGTTCTTC TRBJ2-1 once . TRBV19
CASSQEVAGYNEQFF TGTGCCAGCAGCCAAGAAGTGGCGGGGTACAATGAGCAGTTCTTC TRBJ2-1 . . TRBV4-2
CSAAKGQLNTEAFF TGCAGCGCCGCAAAGGGACAGCTGAACACTGAAGCTTTCTTT TRBJ1-1 . TRBD1 TRBV29-1
CASSPGLARGNEQFF TGTGCCAGCAGCCCCGGCCTAGCTCGGGGCAATGAGCAGTTCTTC TRBJ2-1 . . TRBV6-5
CASSGDRNTEAFF TGTGCCAGCAGTGGGGACAGAAACACTGAAGCTTTCTTT TRBJ1-1 . TRBD1 TRBV2
CASTKRDEAAYNEQFF TGCGCCAGCACCAAAAGGGACGAAGCTGCCTACAATGAGCAGTTCTTC TRBJ2-1 . . TRBV5-1
CASSFYGGSVNEQFF TGTGCCAGCAGTTTCTACGGGGGTAGTGTAAATGAGCAGTTCTTC TRBJ2-1 few . TRBV27
CASSLDSSGEQFF TGTGCTAGCAGCTTAGACTCTAGCGGGGAGCAGTTCTTC TRBJ2-1 once TRBD2 TRBV7-7
CASSESLPGLGTYEQYF TGTGCCAGCTCAGAATCTCTCCCGGGACTAGGGACCTACGAGCAGTACTTC TRBJ2-7 . TRBD2 TRBV18
CASSWPGLVGEQYF TGTGCCAGCAGCTGGCCAGGACTAGTGGGCGAGCAGTACTTC TRBJ2-7 . TRBD2 TRBV5-4
CASSLAHGVADTQYF TGTGCTAGCAGCTTAGCCCATGGGGTCGCAGATACGCAGTATTTT TRBJ2-3 . . TRBV7-7
CASSSELLAGERETQYF TGTGCCAGCAGCTCCGAACTACTAGCGGGAGAGAGAGAGACCCAGTACTTC TRBJ2-5 . TRBD2 TRBV13
CASSPQRAYNEQFF TGTGCCAGCTCACCCCAGCGGGCCTACAATGAGCAGTTCTTC TRBJ2-1 . . TRBV18
CASSPLDWGGYTF TGTGCCAGCAGCCCCCTTGATTGGGGTGGCTACACCTTC TRBJ1-2 . . TRBV5-4